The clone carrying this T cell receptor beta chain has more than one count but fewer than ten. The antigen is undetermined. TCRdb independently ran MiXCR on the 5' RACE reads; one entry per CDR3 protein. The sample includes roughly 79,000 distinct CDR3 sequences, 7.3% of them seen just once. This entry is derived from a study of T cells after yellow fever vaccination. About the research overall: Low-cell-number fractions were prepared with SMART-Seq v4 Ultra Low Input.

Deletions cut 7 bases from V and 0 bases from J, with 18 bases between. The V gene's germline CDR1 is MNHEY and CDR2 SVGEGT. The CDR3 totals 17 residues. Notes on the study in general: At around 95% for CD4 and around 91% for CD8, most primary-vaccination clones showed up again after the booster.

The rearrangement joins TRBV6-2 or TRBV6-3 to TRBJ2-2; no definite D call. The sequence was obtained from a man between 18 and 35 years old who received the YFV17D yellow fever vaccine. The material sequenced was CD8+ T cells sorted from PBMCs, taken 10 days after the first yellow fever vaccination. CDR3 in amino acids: CASNGVMINANTGELFF. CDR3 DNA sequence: TGTGCCAGCAACGGAGTAATGATTAACGCGAACACCGGGGAGCTGTTTTTT.